These 14 T cell receptor beta chains share one sample of origin, sequenced in a study of CD8 T cells in Susac syndrome. Reverse transcription of 0.5 to 1 ug RNA was performed with random hexamers. TCRdb re-called the immunoSEQ multiplex PCR reads through MiXCR, storing one row per CDR3 protein. Counted here are 130,000 to 150,000 distinct CDR3 sequences, 94% occurring once; the ten biggest clones make up approximately 0.25%. What was sequenced was CD8+ T cells from PBMCs. Source of these receptors: a human donor in good health.

The chain links TRBV7-9 to TRBJ2-6; no clear D. This CDR3 spans 15 amino acids. Germline V gene lookup returns CDR1 SEHNR and CDR2 FQNEAQ (reference sequence). The ends were cut back, 4 bases at V and 3 bases at J, with 10 bases in the middle. CDR3 in DNA: TGTGCCAGCAGCTCTCTCCGAGGTGGGGCCAACGTCCTGACTTTC. Its protein is CASSSLRGGANVLTF.

The V and J genes are TRBV29-1 and TRBJ2-1; 13 positions match TRBD2. Trimming took 8 bases from V and 4 from J; bases not matched to a gene: 14. Germline lookup yields CDR1 SQVTM and CDR2 ANQGSEA. The CDR3 has 17 residues. CDR3 protein: CSTSRTSGSPGYNEQFF. The CDR3 DNA sequence: TGCAGCACCTCTCGGACTAGCGGGAGCCCCGGGTACAATGAGCAGTTCTTC.

The chain employs TRBV30 and TRBJ2-1; TRBD1 is a possible D gene (5 bases). The germline V gene has CDR1 GTSNPN and CDR2 SVGIG (reference sequence). The CDR3 runs 13 residues. This chain's CDR3 is CALGAPAYNEQFF. The CDR3 nucleotides read TGTGCGCTAGGGGCCCCGGCCTACAATGAGCAGTTCTTC.

This clonotype came up once. This sequence joins TRBV20-1 and TRBJ2-7; D is unclear. The CDR3 has 13 amino acids. Trimming shortened V by 3 bases and J by 1 base, and 10 bases separated the two germline ends. The germline V gene encodes CDR1 DFQATT and CDR2 SNEGSKA (reference sequence). The CDR3 loop reads CSARVPVSYEQYF. CDR3 DNA sequence: TGCAGTGCTAGGGTCCCGGTATCCTACGAGCAGTACTTC.

This sequence joins TRBV27 and TRBJ1-5; D is ambiguous. The CDR3 is made up of 13 amino acids. Trimming cost V 4 bases and J 7 bases, with 11 bases left between them. Germline V lookup: CDR1 MNHEY, CDR2 SMNVEV (reference sequence). This CDR3 reads CASSYQPEQPQHF. In nucleotides, the CDR3 is TGTGCCAGCAGTTACCAGCCGGAACAGCCCCAGCATTTT.

The chain combines TRBV27 with TRBJ2-3; no definite D call. Between the trimmed V and J ends, which lost 2 bases and 4 bases, there was a span of 4 bases. From germline, CDR1 is MNHEY and CDR2 SMNVEV (reference sequence). The CDR3 runs to 12 residues. The CDR3 DNA sequence: TGTGCCAGCAGTTTAGGGTCAGATACGCAGTATTTT. Protein sequence: CASSLGSDTQYF.

The chain combines TRBV29-1 with TRBJ2-3; 14 bases are a match to TRBD2. The V gene end was trimmed by 3 bases and the J gene end by 3 bases; junction bases not matched to a gene: 5. The V gene's germline CDR1 is SQVTM and CDR2 ANQGSEA. This CDR3 region has 16 residues. For the CDR3, the DNA is TGCAGCGTTGACCTTGGGACTAGCGGGAGTACAGATACGCAGTATTTT. It is translated as CSVDLGTSGSTDTQYF.

The V gene is TRBV7-2, the J gene TRBJ2-7; 7 bases are a match to TRBD1. The CDR3 is made up of 18 amino acids. Germline CDR1 is SGHTA and CDR2 is FQGNSA. Trimming removed 4 bases from V and 4 bases from J; junction bases left unmatched: 19. The CDR3 region has the DNA TGTGCCAGCAGCTCTCGGATAGTCCGGGACAGCCCTGAATACGAGCAGTACTTC. It codes for CASSSRIVRDSPEYEQYF.

J is TRBJ2-3 and V is TRBV6-2 or TRBV6-3; 9 nucleotides match TRBD2. Germline CDR1 is MNHEY and CDR2 is SVGEGT. With V trimmed by 6 bases and J by 8 bases, 15 bases remained unmatched. This CDR3 region has 16 residues. The CDR3 nucleotides are TGTGCCAGCAGCCTAGGGGTCGCGGGAGGGCCGGGTACGCAGTATTTT. Its translation is CASSLGVAGGPGTQYF.

This clonotype showed up just once. V gene TRBV27 combines with J gene TRBJ2-1; unclear D gene. Germline V gene data show CDR1 as MNHEY and CDR2 as SMNVEV (reference sequence). V gave up 8 bases and J gave up 0 bases, with 14 bases separating them. This CDR3 is 15 amino acids long. The CDR3 reads CASRREESSYNEQFF. The CDR3 region has the DNA TGTGCCAGCCGAAGGGAAGAGAGCTCCTACAATGAGCAGTTCTTC.

The chain employs TRBV13 and TRBJ2-7, with unresolved D. The CDR3 is made up of 10 amino acids. Trimming took off 6 bases at V and 4 bases at J, with 4 bases between the two ends. Germline-derived CDR1 and CDR2 are PRHDT and FYEKMQ (reference sequence). The CDR3 region has the DNA TGTGCCAGCAGTCCGTACGAGCAGTACTTC. Translated, it gives CASSPYEQYF.

The chain employs TRBV11-2 and TRBJ2-7, with D tentatively TRBD2 (5 bases). V was clipped by 5 bases and J by 2 bases, with 10 bases between them. CDR1 and CDR2 from the germline V gene are SGHAT and FQNNGV. This CDR3 has 13 amino acids. CDR3 nucleotides: TGTGCCAGCAGCGTAGGACTCACCTACGAGCAGTACTTC. As protein: CASSVGLTYEQYF.

The V and J genes are TRBV7-9 and TRBJ1-2, with 7 bases aligning to TRBD1. The V gene end was trimmed by 3 bases and the J gene end by 3 bases; junction bases not matched to a gene: 13. The CDR3 spans 17 residues. Germline V gene sequence: CDR1 SEHNR, CDR2 FQNEAQ (reference sequence). This CDR3 is CASSLTNPGQSYYGYTF. The CDR3 bases are TGTGCCAGCAGCTTGACGAACCCGGGACAGTCATACTATGGCTACACCTTC.

The chain is built from TRBV5-4 and TRBJ1-1; D unclear. Trimming removed 3 bases at V and 0 bases at J, with 6 bases between. Germline CDR1 reads SGHNT; CDR2 reads YYREEE (reference sequence). CDR3 length: 13 amino acids. The CDR3 sequence is CASSSQLNTEAFF. The CDR3 nucleotides are TGTGCCAGCAGCTCACAGTTGAACACTGAAGCTTTCTTT.